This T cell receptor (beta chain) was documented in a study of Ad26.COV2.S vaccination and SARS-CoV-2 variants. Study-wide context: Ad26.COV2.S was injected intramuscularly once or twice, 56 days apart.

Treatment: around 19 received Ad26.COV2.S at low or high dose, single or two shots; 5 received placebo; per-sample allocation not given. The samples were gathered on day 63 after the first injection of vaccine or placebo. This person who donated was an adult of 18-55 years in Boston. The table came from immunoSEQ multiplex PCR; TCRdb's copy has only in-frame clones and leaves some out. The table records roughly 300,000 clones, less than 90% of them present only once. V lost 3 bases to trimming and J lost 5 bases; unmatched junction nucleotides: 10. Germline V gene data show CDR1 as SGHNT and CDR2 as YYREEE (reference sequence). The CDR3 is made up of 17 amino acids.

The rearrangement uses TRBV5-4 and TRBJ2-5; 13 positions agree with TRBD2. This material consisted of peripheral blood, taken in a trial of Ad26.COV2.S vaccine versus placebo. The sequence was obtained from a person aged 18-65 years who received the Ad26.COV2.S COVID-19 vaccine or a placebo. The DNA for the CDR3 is TGTGCCAGCAGCTATGGACTAGCGGGGGCCCGGGGTGAGACCCAGTACTTC. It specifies CASSYGLAGARGETQYF.